Below, 2 T cell receptor beta chains from the same sample are listed, as sequenced in a study of blood T cell repertoires in COVID-19. This table comes from immunoSEQ multiplex PCR, and its TCRdb copy is limited to in-frame clones, with some not included. The data show more than 350,000 clones, 80% to 90% seen once. The sequenced sample was peripheral blood. These receptors originate from a woman younger than 45 with COVID-19, enrolled during active disease.

The rearrangement links TRBV6-5 to TRBJ1-1; 7 bases are a match to TRBD1. V was clipped by 6 bases and J by 4 bases; unmatched bases: 8. This CDR3 region has 14 residues. In germline, CDR1 is MNHEY, CDR2 SVGAGI. The CDR3 DNA reads as TGTGCCAGCAGAAGAGGGGGCTTGAGCACTGAAGCTTTCTTT. Translated: CASRRGGLSTEAFF.

This clone was detected only once. The chain combines TRBV12-3 or TRBV12-4 with TRBJ2-1; D is perhaps TRBD1 (6 bases). Trimming removed 4 bases from V and 10 bases from J, with 11 bases in between. This CDR3 comprises 12 residues. The CDR3 bases are TGTGCCAGCAGTTCCCTGGGGGCGGAGCAGTTCTTC. Translating gives CASSSLGAEQFF.